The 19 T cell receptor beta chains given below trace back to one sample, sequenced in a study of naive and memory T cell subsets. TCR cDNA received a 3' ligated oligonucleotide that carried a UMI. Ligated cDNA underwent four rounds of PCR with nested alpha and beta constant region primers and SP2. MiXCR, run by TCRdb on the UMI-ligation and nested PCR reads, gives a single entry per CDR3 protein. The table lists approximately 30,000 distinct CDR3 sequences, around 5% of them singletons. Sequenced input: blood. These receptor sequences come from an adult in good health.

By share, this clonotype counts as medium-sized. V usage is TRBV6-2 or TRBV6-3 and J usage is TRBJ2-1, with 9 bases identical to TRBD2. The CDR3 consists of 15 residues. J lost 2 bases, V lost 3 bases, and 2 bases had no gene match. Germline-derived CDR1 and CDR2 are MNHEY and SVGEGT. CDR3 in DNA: TGTGCCAGCAGTTATGGGACTAGCACCTACAATGAGCAGTTCTTC. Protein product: CASSYGTSTYNEQFF.

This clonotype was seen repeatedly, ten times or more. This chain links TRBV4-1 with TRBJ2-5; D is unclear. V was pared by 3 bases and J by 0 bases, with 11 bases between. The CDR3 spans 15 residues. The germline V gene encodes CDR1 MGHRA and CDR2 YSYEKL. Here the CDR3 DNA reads TGCGCCAGCAGCCAGGGCAACGGCAACCAAGAGACCCAGTACTTC. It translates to CASSQGNGNQETQYF.

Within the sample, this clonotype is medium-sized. The CDR3 sequence: CASSRNLGTAVETQYF. The DNA for the CDR3 is TGTGCCAGCAGTCGGAACCTAGGGACAGCTGTCGAGACCCAGTACTTC. The rearrangement uses TRBV28 and TRBJ2-5; 7 bases are a match to TRBD1. The CDR3 has 16 amino acids. V dropped 5 bases and J dropped 5; count of bases not matched to a gene: 14. Germline V gene lookup returns CDR1 MDHEN and CDR2 SYDVKM.

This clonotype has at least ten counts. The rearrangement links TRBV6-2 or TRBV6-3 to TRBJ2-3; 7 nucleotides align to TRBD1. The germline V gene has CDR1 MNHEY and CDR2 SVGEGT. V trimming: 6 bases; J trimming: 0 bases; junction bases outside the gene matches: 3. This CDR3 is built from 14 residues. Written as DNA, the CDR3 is TGTGCCAGCAGCTACAGGGGTAGCACAGATACGCAGTATTTT. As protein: CASSYRGSTDTQYF.

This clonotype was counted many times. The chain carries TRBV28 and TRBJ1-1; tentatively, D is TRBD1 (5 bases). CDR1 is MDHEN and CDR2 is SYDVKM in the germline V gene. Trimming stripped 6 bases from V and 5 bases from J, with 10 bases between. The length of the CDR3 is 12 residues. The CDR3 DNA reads TGTGCCAGCAGCTCTCGACAGACTGAAGCTTTCTTT. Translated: CASSSRQTEAFF.

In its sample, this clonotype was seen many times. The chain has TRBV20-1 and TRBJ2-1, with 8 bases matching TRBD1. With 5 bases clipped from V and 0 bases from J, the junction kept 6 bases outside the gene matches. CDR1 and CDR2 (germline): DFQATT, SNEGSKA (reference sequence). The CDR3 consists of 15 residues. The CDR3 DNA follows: TGCAGTGCTCCAGGGGGCCCGAGCTCCTACAATGAGCAGTTCTTC. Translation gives CSAPGGPSSYNEQFF.

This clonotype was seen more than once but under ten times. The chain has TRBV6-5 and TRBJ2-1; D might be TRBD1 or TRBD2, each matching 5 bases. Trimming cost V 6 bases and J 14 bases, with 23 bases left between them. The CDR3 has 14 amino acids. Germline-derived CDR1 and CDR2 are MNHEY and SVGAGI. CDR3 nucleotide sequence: TGTGCCAGCAGGCCGCCGGACGGGACGTTGAGGAAGTTCTTC. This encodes CASRPPDGTLRKFF.

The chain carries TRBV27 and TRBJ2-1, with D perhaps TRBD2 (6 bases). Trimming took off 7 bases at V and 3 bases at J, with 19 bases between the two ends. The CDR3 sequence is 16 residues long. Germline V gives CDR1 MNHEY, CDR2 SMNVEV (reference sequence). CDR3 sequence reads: CASTRGGGKLYNEQFF. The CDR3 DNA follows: TGTGCCAGCACGCGAGGAGGCGGGAAACTCTACAATGAGCAGTTCTTC.

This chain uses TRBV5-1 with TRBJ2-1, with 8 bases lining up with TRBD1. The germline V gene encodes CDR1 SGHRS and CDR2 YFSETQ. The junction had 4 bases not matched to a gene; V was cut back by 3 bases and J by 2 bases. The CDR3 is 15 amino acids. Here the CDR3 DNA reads TGCGCCAGCAGCTCCGGACAGGGACCCTACAATGAGCAGTTCTTC. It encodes CASSSGQGPYNEQFF.

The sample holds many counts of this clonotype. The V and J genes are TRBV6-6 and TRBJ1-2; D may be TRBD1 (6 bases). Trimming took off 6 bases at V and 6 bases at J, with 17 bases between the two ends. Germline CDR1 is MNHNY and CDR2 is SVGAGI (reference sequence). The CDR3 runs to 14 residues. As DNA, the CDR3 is TGTGCCAGCAGCTCGGGGGGGGCTGATGATGGCTACACCTTC. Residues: CASSSGGADDGYTF.

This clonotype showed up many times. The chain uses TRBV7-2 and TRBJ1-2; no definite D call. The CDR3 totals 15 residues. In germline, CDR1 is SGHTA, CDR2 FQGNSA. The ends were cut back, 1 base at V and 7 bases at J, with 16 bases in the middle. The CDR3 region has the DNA TGTGCCAGCAGCTTAGATCCGGCCGGACCCCGTGGCTACACCTTC. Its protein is CASSLDPAGPRGYTF.

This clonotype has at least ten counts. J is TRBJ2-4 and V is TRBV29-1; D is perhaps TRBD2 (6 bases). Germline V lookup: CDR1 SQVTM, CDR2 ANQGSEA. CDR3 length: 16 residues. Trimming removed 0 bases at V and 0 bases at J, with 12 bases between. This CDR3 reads CSVEDRGLGAKNIQYF. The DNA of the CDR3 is TGCAGCGTTGAAGACCGGGGGTTAGGAGCCAAAAACATTCAGTACTTC.

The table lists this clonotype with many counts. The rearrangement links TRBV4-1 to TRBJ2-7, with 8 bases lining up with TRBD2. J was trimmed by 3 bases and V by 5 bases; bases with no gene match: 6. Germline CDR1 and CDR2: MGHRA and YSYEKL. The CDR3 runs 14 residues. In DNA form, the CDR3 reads TGCGCCAGCAGCGCACTAGCGGATAACTACGAGCAGTACTTC. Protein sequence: CASSALADNYEQYF.

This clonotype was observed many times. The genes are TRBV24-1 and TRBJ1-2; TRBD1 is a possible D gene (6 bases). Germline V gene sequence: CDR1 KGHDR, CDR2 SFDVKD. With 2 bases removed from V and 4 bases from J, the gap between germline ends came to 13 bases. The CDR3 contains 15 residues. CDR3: CATSDSGALGYGYTF. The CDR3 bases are TGTGCCACCAGTGATTCAGGGGCCCTGGGCTATGGCTACACCTTC.

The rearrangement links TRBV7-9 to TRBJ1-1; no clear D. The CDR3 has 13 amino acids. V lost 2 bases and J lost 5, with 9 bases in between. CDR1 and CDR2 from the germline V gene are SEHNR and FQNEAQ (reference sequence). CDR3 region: CASSLPGRTEAFF. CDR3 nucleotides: TGTGCCAGCAGCTTACCGGGGAGGACTGAAGCTTTCTTT. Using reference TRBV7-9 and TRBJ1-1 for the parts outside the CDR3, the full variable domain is DTGVSQNPRHKITKRGQNVTFRCDPISEHNRLYWYRQTLGQGPEFLTYFQNEAQLEKSRLLSDRFSAERPKGSFSTLEIQRTEQGDSAMYLCASSLPGRTEAFFGQGTRLTVV.

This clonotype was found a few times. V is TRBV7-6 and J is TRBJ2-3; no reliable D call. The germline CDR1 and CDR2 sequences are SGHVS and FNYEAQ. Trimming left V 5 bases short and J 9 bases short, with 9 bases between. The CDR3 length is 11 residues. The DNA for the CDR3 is TGTGCCAGCAGCCCGATAAACACGCAGTATTTT. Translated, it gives CASSPINTQYF.

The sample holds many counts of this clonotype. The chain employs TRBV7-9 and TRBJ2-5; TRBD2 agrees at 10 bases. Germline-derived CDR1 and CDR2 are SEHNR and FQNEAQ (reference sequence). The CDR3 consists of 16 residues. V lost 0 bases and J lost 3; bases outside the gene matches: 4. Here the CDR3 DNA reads TGTGCCAGCAGCTTAGCCCCCGGACTAGCGGAAGAGACCCAGTACTTC. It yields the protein CASSLAPGLAEETQYF.

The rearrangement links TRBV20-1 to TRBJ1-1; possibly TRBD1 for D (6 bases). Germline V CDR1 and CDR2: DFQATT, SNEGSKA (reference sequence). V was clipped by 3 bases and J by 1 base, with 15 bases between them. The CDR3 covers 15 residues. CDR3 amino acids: CSASVETDRNTEAFF. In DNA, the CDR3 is TGCAGTGCTAGCGTAGAGACGGACAGGAACACTGAAGCTTTCTTT.

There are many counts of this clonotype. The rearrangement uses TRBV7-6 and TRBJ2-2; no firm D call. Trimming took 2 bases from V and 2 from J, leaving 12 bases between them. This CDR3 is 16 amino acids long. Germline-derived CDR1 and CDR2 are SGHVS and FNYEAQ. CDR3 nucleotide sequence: TGTGCCAGCAGCTTATCCCGGGTTGGAAACACCGGGGAGCTGTTTTTT. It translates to CASSLSRVGNTGELFF.